One sample yielded the 26 T cell receptor beta chains listed below, sequenced in a study of cytomegalovirus exposure and HLA in healthy donors. The repertoire was sequenced with immunoSEQ multiplex PCR; TCRdb's copy has only in-frame clones and lacks some. The repertoire includes about 240,000 clones, more than 75% of them detected once, and less than 3% sits in the top ten. The source material was PBMCs. Source of these receptors: a man in his late teens or twenties in good health and CMV-seronegative.

The chain joins TRBV5-1 to TRBJ2-2, with a tentative D call TRBD2 (6 bases). This CDR3 spans 14 amino acids. The V gene lost 4 bases and the J gene lost 5 bases, with 12 bases spanning the gap. CDR1 and CDR2 from the germline V gene are SGHRS and YFSETQ. CDR3: CASSPPGETGELFF. CDR3 coding DNA: TGCGCCAGCAGCCCGCCGGGGGAGACCGGGGAGCTGTTTTTT. Supplemented by reference TRBV5-1 and TRBJ2-2, the full variable domain reads KAGVTQTPRYLIKTRGQQVTLSCSPISGHRSVSWYQQTPGQGLQFLFEYFSETQRNKGNFPGRFSGRQFSNSRSEMNVSTLELGDSALYLCASSPPGETGELFFGEGSRLTVL.

This clone occurred once. V is TRBV4-1 and J is TRBJ2-4; 8 positions match TRBD1. The CDR3 loop spans 14 amino acids. V trimming: 0 bases; J trimming: 6 bases; junction bases outside the gene matches: 1. CDR1 is MGHRA and CDR2 is YSYEKL in the germline V gene. The CDR3 DNA sequence: TGCGCCAGCAGCCAAGATGGACAGGGAAACATTCAGTACTTC. Translation gives CASSQDGQGNIQYF.

V gene TRBV5-4 combines with J gene TRBJ2-7; 7 positions match TRBD1. The CDR3 covers 13 residues. Trimming took 4 bases from V and 5 from J; bases not matched to a gene: 6. CDR1 SGHNT and CDR2 YYREEE come from the germline V gene (reference sequence). CDR3 DNA sequence: TGTGCCAGCAGCCGGGCCACAGGGGACGAGCAGTACTTC. It translates to CASSRATGDEQYF.

The chain uses TRBV7-9 and TRBJ2-1; a weak D match, TRBD1 (6 bases). CDR3 length: 15 amino acids. Trimming pared 2 bases from V and 0 bases from J, leaving 8 bases between. Germline assignment: CDR1 SEHNR and CDR2 FQNEAQ (reference sequence). The CDR3, as DNA: TGTGCCAGCAGCTTACAGGGGAGCTCCTACAATGAGCAGTTCTTC. Its protein product is CASSLQGSSYNEQFF. Full variable domain (rest looked up from reference TRBV7-9 and TRBJ2-1): DTGVSQNPRHKITKRGQNVTFRCDPISEHNRLYWYRQTLGQGPEFLTYFQNEAQLEKSRLLSDRFSAERPKGSFSTLEIQRTEQGDSAMYLCASSLQGSSYNEQFFGPGTRLTVL.

The chain has TRBV18 and TRBJ1-4, with no clear D. The V gene's germline CDR1 is KGHSH and CDR2 LQKENI. Trimming took off 6 bases at V and 2 bases at J, with 7 bases between the two ends. The length of the CDR3 is 13 residues. CDR3 sequence: CASSGGTNEKLFF. As DNA, the CDR3 is TGTGCCAGCTCGGGAGGGACTAATGAAAAACTGTTTTTT.

The CDR3 nucleotides read TGTGCCAGCAGTCTAGCGGGGGGGCAAGAGACCCAGTACTTC. Residues: CASSLAGGQETQYF. The chain couples TRBV5-4 to TRBJ2-5; 12 nucleotides align to TRBD2. Unmatched junction bases numbered 1, after V lost 5 bases and J lost 2 bases. This CDR3 comprises 14 residues. The V gene's germline CDR1 is SGHNT and CDR2 YYREEE (reference sequence).

The rearrangement links TRBV27 to TRBJ2-1; TRBD1 agrees at 7 bases. This CDR3 spans 14 amino acids. Germline CDR1 MNHEY, CDR2 SMNVEV (reference sequence). V lost 7 bases and J lost 2; bases outside the gene matches: 5. DNA for the CDR3: TGTGCCAGCACTGCCGGGACAGCCTACAATGAGCAGTTCTTC. Translation gives CASTAGTAYNEQFF.

This rearrangement joins TRBV5-4 to TRBJ2-2, with TRBD2 matching 16 bases. V shed 4 bases, J shed 7 bases, and the junction held 7 bases outside the gene matches. This CDR3 is built from 17 residues. The V gene's germline CDR1 is SGHNT and CDR2 YYREEE (reference sequence). The CDR3, as DNA: TGTGCCAGCAGCCCGGGACTAGCGGGAGGGCCCTTCGGGGAGCTGTTTTTT. Translated: CASSPGLAGGPFGELFF.

The chain recombines TRBV4-2 with TRBJ2-3; 7 bases fit TRBD2. This CDR3 spans 18 amino acids. V lost 0 bases, J lost 0 bases, and 9 bases stayed unmatched. Germline loops: CDR1 LGHNA, CDR2 YNFKEQ. This CDR3 reads CASSQDSVLALSTDTQYF. For the CDR3, the DNA is TGTGCCAGCAGCCAAGATTCGGTACTAGCGCTCAGCACAGATACGCAGTATTTT.

The chain recombines TRBV29-1 with TRBJ1-1; D is possibly TRBD1 (5 bases). The CDR3 totals 10 residues. The V gene's germline CDR1 is SQVTM and CDR2 ANQGSEA. Trimming stripped 7 bases from V and 5 bases from J, with 8 bases between. The CDR3 reads CSDGGTEAFF. The CDR3 region has the DNA TGCAGCGATGGGGGGACTGAAGCTTTCTTT.

The J gene is TRBJ1-6, the V gene TRBV5-1; 7 positions agree with TRBD1. Germline CDR1 SGHRS, CDR2 YFSETQ. The CDR3 contains 16 residues. Trimming at V came to 4 bases and at J to 4 bases, leaving 8 bases not matched to a gene. Written as DNA, the CDR3 is TGCGCCAGCAGCAGCGACAGGGCGGATTATAATTCACCCCTCCACTTT. Encoded protein: CASSSDRADYNSPLHF.

This clone was detected only once. This chain links TRBV5-4 with TRBJ2-1, with 7 bases matching TRBD2. V dropped 4 bases and J dropped 5; count of bases not matched to a gene: 9. This CDR3 comprises 15 residues. The V gene's germline CDR1 is SGHNT and CDR2 YYREEE (reference sequence). CDR3: CASSLETSRNNEQFF. The CDR3 nucleotides read TGTGCCAGCAGCCTGGAGACTAGCAGGAACAATGAGCAGTTCTTC. Drawing the rest from reference TRBV5-4 and TRBJ2-1, the complete variable domain is ETGVTQSPTHLIKTRGQQVTLRCSSQSGHNTVSWYQQALGQGPQFIFQYYREEENGRGNFPPRFSGLQFPNYSSELNVNALELDDSALYLCASSLETSRNNEQFFGPGTRLTVL.

The chain is built from TRBV5-1 and TRBJ2-1, with 9 bases matching TRBD1. The CDR3 sequence is 14 residues long. Germline V gene sequence: CDR1 SGHRS, CDR2 YFSETQ. Losses at the gene ends were 4 bases for V and 7 bases for J; bases not matched to a gene: 6. CDR3 protein: CASSRYRGRNEQFF. The CDR3 DNA sequence: TGCGCCAGCAGCAGGTACAGGGGGCGGAATGAGCAGTTCTTC.

The chain employs TRBV9 and TRBJ2-7; a weak D match, TRBD2 (5 bases). V gave up 1 base and J gave up 6 bases, with 11 bases separating them. The CDR3 has 13 residues. CDR1 and CDR2 (germline): SGDLS, YYNGEE. The CDR3: CASSVMREGEQYF. CDR3 coding DNA: TGTGCCAGCAGCGTAATGAGGGAAGGCGAGCAGTACTTC. The variable domain in full, completed from reference TRBV9 and TRBJ2-7, reads DSGVTQTPKHLITATGQRVTLRCSPRSGDLSVYWYQQSLDQGLQFLIQYYNGEERAKGNILERFSAQQFPDLHSELNLSSLELGDSALYFCASSVMREGEQYFGPGTRLTVT.

J is TRBJ2-1 and V is TRBV5-1, with D possibly TRBD2 on 6 matching bases. V was shortened by 2 bases and J by 9 bases, with 18 bases between the two germline ends. The CDR3 is made up of 15 amino acids. Germline values: CDR1 SGHRS, CDR2 YFSETQ. CDR3 nucleotides: TGCGCCAGCAGCTTACTAGCTGGGGGTCATGTTGAGCAGTTCTTC. Amino acids: CASSLLAGGHVEQFF.

The rearrangement links TRBV6-6 to TRBJ1-3, with D possibly TRBD1 on 5 matching bases. Germline CDR1 MNHNY, CDR2 SVGAGI (reference sequence). The CDR3 extends over 14 amino acids. V dropped 4 bases and J dropped 0 bases, with 7 bases sitting between them. The CDR3 bases are TGTGCCAGCAGTTTCCAGGGCTCTGGAAACACCATATATTTT. It translates to CASSFQGSGNTIYF.

V and J are TRBV6-5 and TRBJ1-5; a weak D match, TRBD1 (5 bases). CDR3 size: 15 residues. With 2 bases removed from V and 6 bases from J, the gap between germline ends came to 14 bases. In germline, CDR1 is MNHEY, CDR2 SVGAGI. CDR3 bases: TGTGCCAGCAGTTACAACCCAGGGTTTGGTCAGCCCCAGCATTTT. It translates to CASSYNPGFGQPQHF.

This chain uses TRBV28 with TRBJ2-7, with D tentatively TRBD2 (6 bases). V was pared by 1 base and J by 3 bases, with 16 bases between. The germline CDR1 and CDR2 sequences are MDHEN and SYDVKM. The CDR3 totals 16 residues. CDR3 sequence: CASSLSWRGGNYEQYF. CDR3 sequence (DNA): TGTGCCAGCAGTTTATCGTGGAGGGGTGGCAACTACGAGCAGTACTTC.

The genes are TRBV5-1 and TRBJ2-3, with a weak D call TRBD2 (6 bases). Deletions cut 5 bases from V and 2 bases from J, with 15 bases between. This CDR3 comprises 15 residues. Germline V gives CDR1 SGHRS, CDR2 YFSETQ. The CDR3 DNA follows: TGCGCCAGCAGGCATCCGGGGGTTGTCACAGATACGCAGTATTTT. This gives the protein CASRHPGVVTDTQYF.

This sequence joins TRBV9 and TRBJ2-1, with a tentative D call TRBD2 (6 bases). V was clipped by 0 bases and J by 5 bases, with 12 bases between them. The CDR3 covers 15 residues. The germline gives CDR1 SGDLS, CDR2 YYNGEE. In nucleotides, the CDR3 is TGTGCCAGCAGCGTAGTCGGAGGGGCGGACAATGAGCAGTTCTTC. It yields the protein CASSVVGGADNEQFF.

This chain's CDR3 is CASSLEGVYNEQFF. CDR3 DNA sequence: TGTGCCAGCAGCTTGGAAGGGGTCTACAATGAGCAGTTCTTC. V gene TRBV5-8 combines with J gene TRBJ2-1; possible D gene TRBD1, 5 bases. CDR1 is SGHTS and CDR2 is YDEGEE in the germline V gene. This CDR3 comprises 14 residues. V gave up 0 bases and J gave up 3 bases, with 7 bases separating them.

This chain connects TRBV28 to TRBJ2-7; 12 positions match TRBD1. CDR3 size: 15 residues. Germline CDR1 MDHEN, CDR2 SYDVKM. With 5 bases clipped from V and 4 bases from J, the junction kept 6 bases outside the gene matches. Here the CDR3 reads CASSPGTGGKYEQYF. Written as DNA, the CDR3 is TGTGCCAGCAGTCCCGGGACAGGGGGCAAATACGAGCAGTACTTC.

This chain joins TRBV28 and TRBJ1-3; D remains unclear. The CDR3 loop spans 12 amino acids. Germline V gene lookup returns CDR1 MDHEN and CDR2 SYDVKM. V lost 8 bases and J 0 bases, leaving 5 bases between the germline ends. The CDR3 reads CASVGSGNTIYF. The CDR3 nucleotides are TGTGCCAGCGTCGGCTCTGGAAACACCATATATTTT.

This chain connects TRBV10-3 to TRBJ2-1; tentatively, D is TRBD1 (6 bases). Deletions cut 10 bases from V and 1 base from J, with 14 bases between. This CDR3 has 14 amino acids. Germline V gene data show CDR1 as ENHRY and CDR2 as SYGVKD. Here the CDR3 reads CATLGAPSYNEQFF. DNA of the CDR3: TGTGCCACTCTGGGGGCCCCTTCCTACAATGAGCAGTTCTTC.

This chain uses TRBV7-2 with TRBJ2-7; D is perhaps TRBD2 (5 bases). This CDR3 comprises 13 residues. V shed 0 bases and J shed 5 bases, with 8 bases lying between them. Germline V CDR1 and CDR2: SGHTA, FQGNSA. The DNA of the CDR3 is TGTGCCAGCAGCTTAGCGTTCGGGGACGAGCAGTACTTC. Translation gives CASSLAFGDEQYF.

This clone has just a few counts. The CDR3 spells CASSGLAVNEQYF. The CDR3 DNA is TGTGCCAGCTCAGGACTAGCGGTTAACGAGCAGTACTTC. V gene TRBV18 combines with J gene TRBJ2-7; 10 bases align to TRBD2. Germline V lookup: CDR1 KGHSH, CDR2 LQKENI. The CDR3 length is 13 residues. Trimming removed 5 bases from V and 5 bases from J; junction bases left unmatched: 3.